Sequencing of this TCR beta chain was carried out in a study of post-analysis software for immune sequencing data. General study results and limits: There were roughly 5 TRBV segments more frequent in patients than controls, and TRBV5-6, TRBV5-1 and TRBV20-1 were among them. The study found significantly lower normalized Chao1 diversity in multiple sclerosis patients than in controls.

CDR3 length: 15 amino acids. V shed 0 bases and J 7 bases; nucleotides not matched to a gene: 2. Germline V gene sequence: CDR1 SGHRS, CDR2 YFSETQ. At least ten counts were recorded for this clonotype. What it binds is not known. Each TCR beta cDNA library carried unique molecular identifiers. Some 500,000 cDNA molecules were obtained per 1 to 10 million input T cells. From the PCR reads, TCRdb called clonotypes with MiXCR, one entry per CDR3 protein. The sample has roughly 170,000 distinct CDR3 sequences, 25% to 35% seen once. The chain links TRBV5-1 to TRBJ2-1; 12 bases line up with TRBD2. The sample consisted of blood. The TCR originated in a girl under 18 with multiple sclerosis. This CDR3 is CASSLGTSGTNEQFF. The CDR3 coding sequence is TGCGCCAGCAGCTTGGGGACTAGCGGGACTAATGAGCAGTTCTTC.